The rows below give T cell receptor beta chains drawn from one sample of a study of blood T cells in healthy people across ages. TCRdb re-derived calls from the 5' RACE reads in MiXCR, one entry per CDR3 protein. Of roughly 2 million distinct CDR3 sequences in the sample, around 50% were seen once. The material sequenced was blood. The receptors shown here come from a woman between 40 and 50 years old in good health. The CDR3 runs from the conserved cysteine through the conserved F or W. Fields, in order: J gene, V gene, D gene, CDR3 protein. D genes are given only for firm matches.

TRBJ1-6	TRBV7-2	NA	CASSPSSRDNSPLHF
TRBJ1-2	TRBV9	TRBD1	CDSSDRASGYTF
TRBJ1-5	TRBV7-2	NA	CASSLRYRVGQPQHF
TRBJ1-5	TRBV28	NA	CASSLIRGGALQPQHF
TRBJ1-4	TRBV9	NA	CASSASGNEKLFF
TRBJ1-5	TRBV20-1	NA	CSAPQGSNQPQHF
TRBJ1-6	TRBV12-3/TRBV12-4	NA	CASSLTDYNSPLHF
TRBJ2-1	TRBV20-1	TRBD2	CSARELAGAGNEQFF
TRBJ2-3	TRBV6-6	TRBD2	CASSYQRGGTDTQYF
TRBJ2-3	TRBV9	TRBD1	CASSARTGEGADTQYF
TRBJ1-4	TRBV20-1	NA	CSAPPSVTIAHEKLFF
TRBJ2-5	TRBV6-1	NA	CATWGETQYF
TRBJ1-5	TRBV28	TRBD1	CASSLYSIRQPPQGVSNQPQHF
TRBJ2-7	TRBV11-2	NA	CASSSQTVSYEQYF
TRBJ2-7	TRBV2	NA	CASAFPDYEQYF
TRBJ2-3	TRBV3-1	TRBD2	CASSQDNAGGPDTQYF
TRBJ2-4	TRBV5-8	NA	CASSPSQIGAKNIQYF
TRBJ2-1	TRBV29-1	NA	CSAAVGNEQFF
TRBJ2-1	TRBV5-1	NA	CASSSVAGAGNEQFF
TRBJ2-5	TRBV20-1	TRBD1	CSARLGQGAYNEQYF
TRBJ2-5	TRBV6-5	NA	CASSYSGGSVRQQETQYF
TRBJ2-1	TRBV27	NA	CASSASLDSYNEQFF
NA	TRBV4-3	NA	CASSQDSVGETQYF
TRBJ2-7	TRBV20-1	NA	CSASILAAEQYF